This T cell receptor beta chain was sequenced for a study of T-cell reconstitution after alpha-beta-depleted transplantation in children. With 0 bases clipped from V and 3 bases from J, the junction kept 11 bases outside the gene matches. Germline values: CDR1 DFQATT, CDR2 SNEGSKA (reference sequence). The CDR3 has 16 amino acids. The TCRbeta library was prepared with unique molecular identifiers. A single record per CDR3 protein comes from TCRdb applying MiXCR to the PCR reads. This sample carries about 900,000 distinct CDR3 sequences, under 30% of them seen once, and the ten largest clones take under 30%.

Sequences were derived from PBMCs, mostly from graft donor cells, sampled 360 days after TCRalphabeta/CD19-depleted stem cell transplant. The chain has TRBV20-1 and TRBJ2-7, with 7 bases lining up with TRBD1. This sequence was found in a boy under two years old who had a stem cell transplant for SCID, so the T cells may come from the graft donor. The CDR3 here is CSARDSPTGVGYEQYF. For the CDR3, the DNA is TGCAGTGCTAGAGATTCCCCCACAGGGGTGGGCTACGAGCAGTACTTC.